The present entry profiles one T cell receptor (beta chain) with its context. Its cognate antigen has yet to be identified. No quality values exist for individual bases; no much larger clone is one base distant. In total, roughly 670 healthy bone marrow donors made up the cohort. All cohort members were sampled while nominally healthy, although unrecorded immune exposures were likely present. The donor was CMV seropositive and was included in the group of approximately 300 seropositive cohort members. Each donor provided a peripheral blood sample, and peripheral blood mononuclear cells were used for TCR beta sequencing. Genomic DNA extraction from the blood cell samples was performed with the Qiagen DNeasy Blood Extraction Kit. The receptor library was made with the immunoSEQ multiplex PCR assay. The multiplex PCR relied on a mix of 60 forward primers for TCR Vbeta segments and 13 reverse primers for TCR Jbeta segments. The CDR3 region of rearranged TCR beta genes was amplified from genomic DNA with a multiplex PCR assay. The amplified TCR beta libraries were sequenced on the Illumina HiSeq System as 87-base-pair reads. Under the source paper's analysis protocol: Across the 670 or so repertoires, a later analysis counted tens of millions of unique TCR beta chains, around 10 million of which were shared by at least two donors. Raw reads were error-corrected and collapsed into unique sequences by a nearest-neighbor algorithm in which closely related sequences were merged to remove PCR and sequencing errors. V, D and J gene segments were assigned by aligning CDR3 sequences to IMGT reference sequences. For a sequence to be retained, a match of at least six nucleotides to both a V gene segment and a J gene segment was required. Rearrangements were classified as productive when the CDR3 lacked stop codons and remained in frame with V and J, and all other rearrangements were classified as non-productive. CDR3 was defined according to IMGT convention as the region running from the second conserved V-encoded cysteine to the conserved J-encoded phenylalanine. Sequences without an unambiguous match to a single V gene segment were excluded from the earlier analysis of about 630 of the donors. An earlier analysis of some 500 of the donors classified V segments as functional when productive rearrangements were above 56.7% and as segregating when the standard deviation between donors was above 5%. To diagnose cytomegalovirus status from the catalog of TCR beta chain sequences, a statistical classification framework was built. In a later analysis, V and J genes were assigned by comparing TCR nucleotide sequences against IMGT/GENE-DB human TR gene sequences. Using the TCRdist pipeline, a later analysis assigned CDR3 sequences along with most-parsimonious VDJ recombination scenarios. In a later analysis, every TCR beta chain was defined by the combination of its CDR3 amino acid sequence and its V-gene family, and reads without a unique V-gene family were dropped. As a way to deal with suspected cross-contamination and a sequencing artifact, a later analysis dropped roughly 600 nucleotide sequences that were highly shared and had low generation probability. In a later analysis, a clonal expansion index for each public chain was calculated from normalized within-repertoire ranks of inferred template counts. A later analysis computed generation probabilities with a VDJ recombination model fitted to out-of-frame rearrangements, and checked the results against IGoR. A later analysis scored TCR-TCR, TCR-HLA and TCR-CMV co-occurrence with hypergeometric tests, applying a repertoire-size bias correction to TCR pairs. A later analysis estimated false discovery rates by permuting HLA or CMV assignments 20 times. In a later analysis, co-occurring TCRs were grouped with DBSCAN, and TCRdist sequence similarity was added when clustering was performed within HLA-allele-positive subsets. Repertoires with fewer than 30,000 or more than 120,000 public chains were left out of co-occurrence clustering, as were five repertoires with anomalous nucleotide sharing. TCRdb obtained this table from immuneACCESS and retained in-frame rearrangements with V and J assigned. These tables miss some clones; where compared with another copy, unresolved V genes account for less than half of the shortfall, and the remainder is unexplained. The D gene and trimming were derived from the DNA, and the V and J assignments and clone size from that table. Across this sample there are some 120,000 clones, with over 60% seen only once. Nearly 8.5% of the sample is held by the ten biggest clonotypes.

The data belong to a study of cytomegalovirus exposure and HLA in healthy donors (dated by TCRdb to between 2016 and 2019). For the study in its entirety: In an earlier analysis of fewer than 750 of the donors, roughly 300 Gb of sequence data and 117 million unique TCR beta sequences from approximately 180 million T cells were reported. All discovery cohort repertoires had been generated on a single sequencing platform. The number of typed donors differed by locus: 629-630 for A, B, C, DRB1 and DQB1; 500 to 550 for DQA1; fewer than 610 for DPA1; and 400 to 480 for DPB1. In an earlier analysis of 587 of the donors, high-throughput TCR beta sequencing was used to judge whether each TCR beta V gene segment behaved as functional or pseudogenic. Roughly 300 gigabases of sequencing data and around 90 million unique TCR sequences made up an early release that covered 500 to 650 HLA-typed donors. Besides the first cohort of roughly 700 subjects, a separate validation cohort made up of 120 different subjects was used. The study profiled the T cell repertoires of under 700 subjects by immunosequencing and related them to cytomegalovirus serostatus. Of the 300 to 500 genotyped donors, 81% were placed in the genetic ancestry cluster associated with self-reported Caucasian donors. Both class I and class II loci were covered by HLA typing, at four-digit resolution. Roughly 5 DR-DQ haplotypes were treated as single units for association and clustering because of strong linkage in the cohort. The later analysis used no new phenotypic data to find candidate immune exposures, relying instead on TCR beta sequences and their occurrence across donors. In a later genetic analysis, genome-wide SNP genotypes for about three fifths of the roughly 670 donors were used, and that subset was treated as a discovery cohort. The study combined high-throughput TCR immunosequencing, statistical association of individual TCRs with disease status, and machine learning to predict cytomegalovirus infection status. Across approximately 400 genotyped donors of the cohort, an average of roughly 200,000 unique TCR beta nucleotide sequences per donor were sequenced, and 15% to 20% of those sequences were non-productive. The study aimed to test whether cataloging public T cell receptors could reveal signatures of past pathogen exposure. In a later analysis, previously published TCR beta repertoires from some 640 donors were re-analyzed and high-resolution HLA genotyping was added so that TCR occurrence patterns could be studied. Donor age, sex, ethnicity and CMV serostatus were collected together with the repertoire data. Points the paper makes about the study in general: Assigning TCR associations to individual alleles was difficult when HLA alleles, especially DR and DQ, strongly co-occurred. Compared with the roughly 670-donor mean, donors in an Asian-associated ancestry cluster had fewer N-insertions in productive TCRs, according to a later genetic analysis. Because HLA typing was unavailable for some donors at each locus, only the typed subset was used in association tests. The classifier was reported to diagnose cytomegalovirus status with high specificity and sensitivity in both the original cohort and the validation cohort. Broadly in line with IMGT annotations, most TCR beta V segments showed up in productive rearrangements about 87% or about 30% of the time in an earlier analysis of around 550 of the donors. In a later genetic analysis, a missense DCLRE1C variant was associated with V-gene and J-gene trimming of TCR beta chains, and the association was replicated in an independent cohort. A later analysis associated about 17,000 TCR beta sequences with specific HLA alleles at a false discovery rate of 0.05. This cohort had only TCR beta chains sequenced, and the lack of alpha or paired-chain data limited which features could be detected. A group of highly shared sequence variants was considered likely to be a technical artifact of the sequencing pipeline. Several of the top co-occurrence clusters appeared to be linked to parvovirus B19, influenza, CMV and Epstein-Barr virus, according to a later analysis. A further reported finding was that TCR beta sequences accurately predicted the HLA-A and HLA-B alleles for most subjects in the first cohort. According to a later analysis, TCR association rates differed among HLA loci, with DRB1 alleles showing the most associated TCRs and HLA-C alleles showing the fewest. Some IMGT-functional V segments, including TRBV6-2 and TRBV6-3, could not be distinguished by the 87-base-pair reads and were therefore excluded. Most TCR sequences were observed very rarely across donors, whereas some public TCRs were present in many individuals. Immune exposure information for the cohort was limited to CMV serostatus. A few of the identified cytomegalovirus-associated TCR beta chains were confirmed in vitro to be specific for cytomegalovirus antigens. Correlated functional status among segregating V segments might be attributable to linkage disequilibrium, but an unknown experimental factor could not be ruled out. The authors suggested that the approach could potentially be extended to other disease states and immunological phenotypes. The study listed 164 TCR beta chains as associated with cytomegalovirus. In a later analysis, HLA-associated TCR beta chains showed more clonal expansion and lower generation probabilities than non-associated chains that were equally common. A later analysis found that most CMV-associated TCR beta chains appeared HLA-restricted, with HLA associations seemingly driven largely by CMV exposure. Because counts were too low, about 18 rarely observed V segments, including chromosome 9 orphons, were excluded from the earlier analysis of 500 to 700 of the donors. Roughly uniform sequencing depth across donors was assumed in presence/absence analyses, although this assumption may not hold.

Measured from the cysteine to the phenylalanine, the CDR3 is 13 residues long. Kept here is only the CDR3 DNA, which spans 39 bases and is read in frame from base 1. V gives up 6 bases and J gives up 2 bases, and the segment between their germline ends measures 10 bases. The germline V gene supplies CDR1 MNHEY and CDR2 SVGAGI. The V gene is TRBV6-5 and the J gene is TRBJ1-1; TRBD1 might be the D gene, on 5 matching bases. The clonotype was recovered from a woman in her thirties or forties in good health and CMV-seropositive. Sequencing input: PBMCs. The CDR3 region: CASRPGFNTEAFF. The nucleotides read TGTGCCAGCAGACCAGGGTTTAACACTGAAGCTTTCTTT.